The rows below give T cell receptor beta chains drawn from one sample of a study of response to subunit inactivated influenza vaccine. MiXCR, applied by TCRdb to the RT-PCR reads, yields one record per CDR3 protein. The profile shows 750,000 to 850,000 distinct CDR3 sequences, roughly 20% of them singletons. The source was PBMCs from blood, collected about 5 days after vaccination. The receptors originated from a man between 50 and 59 years old who received an inactivated influenza vaccine. Both conserved end residues are part of each CDR3.

J gene | V gene | CDR3 protein
TRBJ2-7 | TRBV7-2 | CASSPRGNEQYF
TRBJ2-5 | TRBV6-2/TRBV6-3 | CASTQGGETQYF
TRBJ2-7 | TRBV28 | CASTPMGWSYEQYF
TRBJ1-1 | TRBV19 | CASSIGGQDTEAFF
TRBJ2-5 | TRBV12-3/TRBV12-4 | CASSRAGAMETQYF
TRBJ2-5 | TRBV4-2 | CASSQGFYGPQETQYF
TRBJ2-7 | TRBV12-3/TRBV12-4 | CASSSYFGLAGKYEQYF
TRBJ1-1 | TRBV28 | CASSLGLVGPNTEAFF
TRBJ2-2 | TRBV5-1 | CASSLASENTGELFF
TRBJ1-1 | TRBV20-1 | CSVMTGANTEAFF
TRBJ1-2 | TRBV28 | CASSLPGTFYGYTF
TRBJ2-5 | TRBV7-3 | CASSLTAGGETQYF
TRBJ2-7 | TRBV5-1 | CASSLVAGAYYEQYF
TRBJ1-2 | TRBV12-3/TRBV12-4 | CASSFAAVHNYGYTF
TRBJ2-4 | TRBV18 | CASSPPGQGVIAKNIQYF
TRBJ1-2 | TRBV12-3/TRBV12-4 | CASSSSDRPPYGYTF
TRBJ2-1 | TRBV20-1 | CSARVLGQGAYNEQLF
TRBJ2-2 | TRBV15 | CATSRAGDLQNTGELFF
TRBJ2-4 | TRBV6-1 | CASGPTGALAKNIQYF
TRBJ1-1 | TRBV10-1 | CASSESWGTEAFF
TRBJ2-3 | TRBV6-2/TRBV6-3 | CAIQQLRGDRTQYF
TRBJ1-2 | TRBV5-1 | CASSLDRSNYGYTF
TRBJ2-3 | TRBV20-1 | CSASGVQASTDTQYF
TRBJ2-2 | TRBV5-1 | CASSYGHNTGELFF
TRBJ2-7 | TRBV20-1 | CSARGNLGTGDYEQYF
TRBJ2-5 | TRBV5-1 | CASSLGVGQTQETQYF
TRBJ2-7 | TRBV7-2 | CASNTPGGHEQYF
TRBJ1-4 | TRBV10-2 | CASTAGATNEKLFF
TRBJ1-1 | TRBV28 | CASSLPGGDTEAFF
TRBJ2-5 | TRBV20-1 | CSAIGTSGRSQETQYF
TRBJ2-5 | TRBV12-3/TRBV12-4 | CASSVDFQETQYF
TRBJ2-5 | TRBV28 | CASSSPQGSGETQYF
TRBJ2-7 | TRBV20-1 | CSAPGQPSYEQYF
TRBJ2-1 | TRBV20-1 | CSAQEAADNEQFF
TRBJ2-7 | TRBV29-1 | CSGTGTSSYEQYF
TRBJ2-1 | TRBV6-2/TRBV6-3 | CASSYRQGRSSSYNEQFF
TRBJ2-4 | TRBV10-3 | CAISGGQGTKNIQYF
TRBJ2-2 | TRBV6-2/TRBV6-3 | CASSDGSGNTGELFF
TRBJ2-3 | TRBV20-1 | CSLSQDRRTDTQYF
TRBJ2-7 | TRBV12-3/TRBV12-4 | CASSLVGGKQYF
TRBJ2-2 | TRBV12-3/TRBV12-4 | CASRHPGTGDGELFF
TRBJ1-5 | TRBV20-1 | CSAAETGGRDQPQHF
TRBJ1-1 | TRBV20-1 | CSARSTPRDTEAFF
TRBJ2-2 | TRBV5-4 | CASSLAGPTGELFF
TRBJ2-3 | TRBV14 | CASSQLRYDGQLGTDTQYF
TRBJ2-1 | TRBV12-3/TRBV12-4 | CASSFLQGRKYLNEQFF
TRBJ2-1 | TRBV12-3/TRBV12-4 | CARSLTSGSGNEQFF
TRBJ2-3 | TRBV9 | CASSVEPTRTSGGTDTQYF
TRBJ2-7 | TRBV6-5 | CASGDRNYEQYF
TRBJ2-3 | TRBV14 | CASSQGAFTDTQYF
TRBJ1-1 | TRBV7-2 | CASSPGTTNTEAFF
TRBJ2-6 | TRBV28 | CATNLQGSAGANVLTF